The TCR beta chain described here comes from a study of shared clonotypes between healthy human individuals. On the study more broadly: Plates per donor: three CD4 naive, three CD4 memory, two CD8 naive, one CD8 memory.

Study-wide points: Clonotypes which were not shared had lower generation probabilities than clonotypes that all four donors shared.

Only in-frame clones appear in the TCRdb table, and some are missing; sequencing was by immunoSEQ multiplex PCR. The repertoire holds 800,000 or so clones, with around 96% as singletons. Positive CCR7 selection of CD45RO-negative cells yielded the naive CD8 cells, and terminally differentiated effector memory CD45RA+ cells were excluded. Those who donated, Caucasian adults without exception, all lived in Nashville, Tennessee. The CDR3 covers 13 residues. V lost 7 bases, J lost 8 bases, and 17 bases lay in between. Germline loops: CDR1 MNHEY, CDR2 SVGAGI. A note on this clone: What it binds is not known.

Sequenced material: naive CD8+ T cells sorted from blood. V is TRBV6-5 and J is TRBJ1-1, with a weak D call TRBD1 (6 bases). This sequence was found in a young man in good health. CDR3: CASTPRVDREAFF. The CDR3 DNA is TGTGCCAGCACCCCGCGGGTAGACAGGGAAGCTTTCTTT.